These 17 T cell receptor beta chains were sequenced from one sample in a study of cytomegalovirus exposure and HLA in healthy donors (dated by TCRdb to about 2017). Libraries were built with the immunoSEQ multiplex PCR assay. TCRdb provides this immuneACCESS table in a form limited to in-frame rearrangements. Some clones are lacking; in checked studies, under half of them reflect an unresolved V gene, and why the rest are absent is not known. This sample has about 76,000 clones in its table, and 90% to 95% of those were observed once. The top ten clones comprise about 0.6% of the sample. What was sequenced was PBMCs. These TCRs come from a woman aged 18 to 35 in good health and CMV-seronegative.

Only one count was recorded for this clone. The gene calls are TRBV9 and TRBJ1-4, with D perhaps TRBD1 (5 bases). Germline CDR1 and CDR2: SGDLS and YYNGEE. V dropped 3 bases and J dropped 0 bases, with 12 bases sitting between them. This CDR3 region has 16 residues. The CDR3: CASSAQTGATNEKLFF. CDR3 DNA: TGTGCCAGCAGCGCTCAAACAGGAGCAACTAATGAAAAACTGTTTTTT.

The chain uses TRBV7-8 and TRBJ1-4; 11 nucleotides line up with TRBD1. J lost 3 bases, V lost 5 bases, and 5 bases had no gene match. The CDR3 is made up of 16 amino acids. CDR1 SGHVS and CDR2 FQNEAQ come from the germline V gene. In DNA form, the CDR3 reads TGTGCCAGCAGCAGAGGACAGGGGGCCGCTAATGAAAAACTGTTTTTT. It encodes CASSRGQGAANEKLFF.

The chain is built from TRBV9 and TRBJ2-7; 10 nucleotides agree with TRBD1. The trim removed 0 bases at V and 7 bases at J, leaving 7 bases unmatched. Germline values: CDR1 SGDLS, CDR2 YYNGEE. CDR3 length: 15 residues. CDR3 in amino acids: CASSVEGTGAEEQYF. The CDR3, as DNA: TGTGCCAGCAGCGTAGAGGGGACAGGGGCGGAGGAGCAGTACTTC.

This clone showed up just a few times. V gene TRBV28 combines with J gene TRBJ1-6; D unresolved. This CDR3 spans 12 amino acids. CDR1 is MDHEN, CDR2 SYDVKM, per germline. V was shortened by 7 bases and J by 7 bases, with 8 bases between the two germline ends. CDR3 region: CASTKPNSPLHF. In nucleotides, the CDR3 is TGTGCCAGCACCAAGCCCAATTCACCCCTCCACTTT.

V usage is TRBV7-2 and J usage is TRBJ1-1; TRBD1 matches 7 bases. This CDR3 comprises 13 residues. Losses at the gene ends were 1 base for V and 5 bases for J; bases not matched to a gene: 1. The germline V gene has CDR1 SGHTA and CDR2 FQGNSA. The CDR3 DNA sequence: TGTGCCAGCAGCTTAGTCAGGGGGACTGAAGCTTTCTTT. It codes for CASSLVRGTEAFF. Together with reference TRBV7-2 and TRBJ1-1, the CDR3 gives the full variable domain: GAGVSQSPSNKVTEKGKDVELRCDPISGHTALYWYRQSLGQGLEFLIYFQGNSAPDKSGLPSDRFSAERTGGSVSTLTIQRTQQEDSAVYLCASSLVRGTEAFFGQGTRLTVV.

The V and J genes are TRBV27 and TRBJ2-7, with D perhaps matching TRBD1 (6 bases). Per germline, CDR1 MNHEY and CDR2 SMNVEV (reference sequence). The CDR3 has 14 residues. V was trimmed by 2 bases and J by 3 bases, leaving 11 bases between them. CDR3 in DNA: TGTGCCAGCAGTTTAACGGGGACAATCTACGAGCAGTACTTC. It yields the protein CASSLTGTIYEQYF.

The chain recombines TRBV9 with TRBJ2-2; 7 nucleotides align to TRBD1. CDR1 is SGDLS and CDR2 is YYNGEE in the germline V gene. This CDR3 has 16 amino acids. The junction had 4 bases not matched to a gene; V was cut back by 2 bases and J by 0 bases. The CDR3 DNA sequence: TGTGCCAGCAGCGTTCGTGGGACAGCGAACACCGGGGAGCTGTTTTTT. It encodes CASSVRGTANTGELFF.

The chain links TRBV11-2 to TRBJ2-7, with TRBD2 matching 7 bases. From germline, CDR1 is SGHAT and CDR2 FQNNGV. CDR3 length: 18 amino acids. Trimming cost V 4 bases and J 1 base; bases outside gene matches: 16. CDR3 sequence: CASSSDRAPGGLSYEQYF. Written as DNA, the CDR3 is TGTGCCAGCAGCTCCGACCGGGCCCCGGGGGGTCTGTCCTACGAGCAGTACTTC. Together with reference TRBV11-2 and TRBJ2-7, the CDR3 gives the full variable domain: EAGVAQSPRYKIIEKRQSVAFWCNPISGHATLYWYQQILGQGPKLLIQFQNNGVVDDSQLPKDRFSAERLKGVDSTLKIQPAKLEDSAVYLCASSSDRAPGGLSYEQYFGPGTRLTVT.

The CDR3 reads CASSYQGEGKLFF. The CDR3 DNA is TGTGCCAGCAGTTACCAAGGGGAGGGAAAACTGTTTTTT. V usage is TRBV6-5 and J usage is TRBJ1-4, with D possibly being TRBD1 (5 bases). The CDR3 length is 13 residues. Trimming cost V 2 bases and J 10 bases, with 11 bases left between them. Germline lookup yields CDR1 MNHEY and CDR2 SVGAGI.

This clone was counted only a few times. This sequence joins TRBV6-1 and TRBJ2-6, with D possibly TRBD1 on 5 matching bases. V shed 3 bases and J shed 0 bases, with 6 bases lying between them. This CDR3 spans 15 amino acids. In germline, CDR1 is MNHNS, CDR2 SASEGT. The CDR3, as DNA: TGTGCCAGCAGTGACGGACACTCTGGGGCCAACGTCCTGACTTTC. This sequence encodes CASSDGHSGANVLTF.

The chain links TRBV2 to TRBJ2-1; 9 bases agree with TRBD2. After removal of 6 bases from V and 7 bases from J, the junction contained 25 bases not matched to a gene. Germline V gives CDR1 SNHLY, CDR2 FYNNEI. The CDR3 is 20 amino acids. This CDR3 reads CASRNNELLPHSGGGNEQFF. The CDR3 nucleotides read TGTGCCAGCAGAAATAATGAACTCCTCCCTCATAGCGGGGGAGGGAATGAGCAGTTCTTC. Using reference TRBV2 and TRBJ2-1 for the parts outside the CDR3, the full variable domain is EPEVTQTPSHQVTQMGQEVILRCVPISNHLYFYWYRQILGQKVEFLVSFYNNEISEKSEIFDDQFSVERPDGSNFTLKIRSTKLEDSAMYFCASRNNELLPHSGGGNEQFFGPGTRLTVL.

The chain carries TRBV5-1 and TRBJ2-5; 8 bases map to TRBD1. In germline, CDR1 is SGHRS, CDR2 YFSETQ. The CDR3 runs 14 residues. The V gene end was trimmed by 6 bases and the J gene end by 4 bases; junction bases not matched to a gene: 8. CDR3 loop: CASTETGVSETQYF. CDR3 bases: TGCGCCAGCACGGAGACAGGGGTATCAGAGACCCAGTACTTC.

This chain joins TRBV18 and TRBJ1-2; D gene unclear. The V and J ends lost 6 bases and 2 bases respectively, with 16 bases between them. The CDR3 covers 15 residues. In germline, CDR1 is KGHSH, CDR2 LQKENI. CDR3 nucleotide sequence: TGTGCCAGCTCGCCTCGCAGCGATCCCAACTATGGCTACACCTTC. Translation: CASSPRSDPNYGYTF.

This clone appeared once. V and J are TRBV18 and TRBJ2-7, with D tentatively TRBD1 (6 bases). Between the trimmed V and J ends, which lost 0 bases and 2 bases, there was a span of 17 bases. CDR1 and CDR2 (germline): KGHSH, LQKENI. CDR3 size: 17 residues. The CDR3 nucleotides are TGTGCCAGCTCACCACCGTTGGGGTGGGACACTACCTACGAGCAGTACTTC. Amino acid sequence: CASSPPLGWDTTYEQYF.

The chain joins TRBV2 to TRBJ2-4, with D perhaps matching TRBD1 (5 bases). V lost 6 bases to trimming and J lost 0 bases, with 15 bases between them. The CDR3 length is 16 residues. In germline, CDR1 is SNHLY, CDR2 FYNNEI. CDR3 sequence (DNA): TGTGCCAGCAGCCCAGACAGAAACCTAGCCAAAAACATTCAGTACTTC. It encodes CASSPDRNLAKNIQYF.

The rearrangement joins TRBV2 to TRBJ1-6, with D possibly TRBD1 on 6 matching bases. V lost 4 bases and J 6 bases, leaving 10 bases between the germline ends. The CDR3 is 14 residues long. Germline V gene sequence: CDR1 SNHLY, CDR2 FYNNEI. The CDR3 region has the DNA TGTGCCAGCAGTGTGGACAGCCTTAATTCACCCCTCCACTTT. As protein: CASSVDSLNSPLHF.

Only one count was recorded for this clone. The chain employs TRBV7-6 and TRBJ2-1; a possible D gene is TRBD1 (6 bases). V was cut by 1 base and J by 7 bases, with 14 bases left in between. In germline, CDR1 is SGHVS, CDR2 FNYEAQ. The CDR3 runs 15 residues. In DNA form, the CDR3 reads TGTGCCAGCAGCTTAGGTACAGGGACCCGTAATGAGCAGTTCTTC. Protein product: CASSLGTGTRNEQFF.